This T cell receptor beta chain was sequenced for a study of blood T cell repertoires in COVID-19. This clone was found once. Assay: immunoSEQ multiplex PCR; the TCRdb copy retains only in-frame clones and omits some. This repertoire shows more than 110,000 clones, 84% found once; its top ten account for almost 6.5%. This receptor was obtained from a human donor in a cohort sampled during active COVID-19. Sample: peripheral blood.

The CDR3 coding sequence is TGTGCCATCACCGGACTAGCGGGGGGGCCGCATGAGCAGTTCTTC. Encoded protein: CAITGLAGGPHEQFF. V usage is TRBV10-3 and J usage is TRBJ2-1, with TRBD2 matching over 15 bases. Losses at the gene ends were 7 bases for V and 8 bases for J; bases not matched to a gene: 6. The CDR3 consists of 15 residues. Per the germline V gene, CDR1 is ENHRY and CDR2 is SYGVKD.